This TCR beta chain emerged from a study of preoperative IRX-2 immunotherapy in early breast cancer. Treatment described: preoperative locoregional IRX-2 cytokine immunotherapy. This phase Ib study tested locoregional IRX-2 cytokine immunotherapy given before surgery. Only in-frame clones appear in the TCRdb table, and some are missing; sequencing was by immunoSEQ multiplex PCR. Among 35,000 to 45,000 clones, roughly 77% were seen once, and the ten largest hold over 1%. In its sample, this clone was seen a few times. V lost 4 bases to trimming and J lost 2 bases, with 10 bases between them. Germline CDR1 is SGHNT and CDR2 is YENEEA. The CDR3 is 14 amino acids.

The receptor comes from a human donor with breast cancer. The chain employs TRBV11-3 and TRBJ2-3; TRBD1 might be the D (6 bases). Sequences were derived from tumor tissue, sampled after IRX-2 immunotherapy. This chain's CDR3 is CASSSRDNTDTQYF. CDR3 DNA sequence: TGTGCCAGCAGCTCCCGGGACAACACAGATACGCAGTATTTT. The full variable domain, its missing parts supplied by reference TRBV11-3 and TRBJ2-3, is EAGVVQSPRYKIIEKKQPVAFWCNPISGHNTLYWYLQNLGQGPELLIRYENEEAVDDSQLPKDRFSAERLKGVDSTLKIQPAELGDSAVYLCASSSRDNTDTQYFGPGTRLTVL.